The 15 T cell receptor beta chains reported below all come from one sample, sequenced in a study of post-analysis software for immune sequencing data. Findings and limits, study-wide: A handful of TRBV segments were more frequent in patients than controls; TRBV5-6, TRBV5-1 and TRBV20-1 belonged to this group.

Prepared TCR beta cDNA libraries contained unique molecular identifiers. TCRdb re-called the PCR reads with MiXCR, one entry per CDR3 protein. The data contain 750,000 to 950,000 distinct CDR3 sequences, around 42% of them singletons. Antigens of these TCRs are unknown. Material: blood. The receptors come from a girl between 10 and 17 years old with multiple sclerosis.

The chain recombines TRBV7-9 with TRBJ2-2; TRBD1 matches at 12 bases. Germline V lookup: CDR1 SEHNR, CDR2 FQNEAQ (reference sequence). Losses at the gene ends were 4 bases for V and 3 bases for J; bases not matched to a gene: 9. The CDR3 extends over 18 amino acids. CDR3 protein: CASSSGQGARGYTGELFF. CDR3 nucleotides: TGTGCCAGCAGCTCGGGACAGGGGGCAAGAGGCTACACCGGGGAGCTGTTTTTT.

This chain uses TRBV5-1 with TRBJ2-5; 13 nucleotides align to TRBD2. The junction had 10 bases not matched to a gene; V was cut back by 5 bases and J by 3 bases. The germline gives CDR1 SGHRS, CDR2 YFSETQ. This CDR3 is 17 amino acids long. The CDR3 coding sequence is TGCGCCAGCAGTATGGGACTAGCGGGAAATCGGGAAGAGACCCAGTACTTC. Translating gives CASSMGLAGNREETQYF.

The rearrangement joins TRBV5-1 to TRBJ2-5; unclear D gene. Deletions cut 4 bases from V and 2 bases from J, with 12 bases between. CDR1 SGHRS and CDR2 YFSETQ come from the germline V gene. The CDR3 spans 14 residues. CDR3 bases: TGCGCCAGCAGCCCGCGCGGCAGACAAGAGACCCAGTACTTC. This encodes CASSPRGRQETQYF.

The rearrangement joins TRBV29-1 to TRBJ2-1; 10 nucleotides agree with TRBD2. The germline gives CDR1 SQVTM, CDR2 ANQGSEA. Losses at the gene ends were 1 base for V and 1 base for J; bases not matched to a gene: 7. This CDR3 has 17 residues. The CDR3 region is CSVEGGLAVRSYNEQFF. The CDR3 DNA sequence: TGCAGCGTTGAAGGAGGACTAGCGGTTAGATCCTACAATGAGCAGTTCTTC.

The chain combines TRBV6-1 with TRBJ2-4; a weak D match, TRBD1 (5 bases). V lost 1 base and J 9 bases, leaving 10 bases between the germline ends. The CDR3 sequence is 13 residues long. The V gene's germline CDR1 is MNHNS and CDR2 SASEGT. The CDR3 is CASSEERGSIQYF. CDR3 DNA sequence: TGTGCCAGCAGTGAAGAAAGGGGAAGCATTCAGTACTTC.

The chain has TRBV29-1 and TRBJ2-1; possibly TRBD1 for D (8 bases). The CDR3 is made up of 13 amino acids. Trimming shortened V by 6 bases and J by 9 bases, and 18 bases separated the two germline ends. Germline CDR1 is SQVTM and CDR2 is ANQGSEA. This chain's CDR3 is CSVGRNRGGEQFF. The CDR3 DNA reads TGCAGCGTCGGCAGGAACAGGGGGGGTGAGCAGTTCTTC.

Notes on this clonotype: Being one base from a much bigger clone, this may be a read error. The chain is built from TRBV5-1 and TRBJ2-3; D gene unclear. Germline V gene data show CDR1 as SGHRS and CDR2 as YFSETQ. V was pared by 7 bases and J by 0 bases, with 15 bases between. The CDR3 is 15 amino acids. CDR3 DNA sequence: TGCGCCAGCGGCCTTGACTTCGCCAGCACAGATACGCAGTATTTT. The encoded protein is CASGLDFASTDTQYF.

V and J are TRBV4-3 and TRBJ2-1, with 12 bases lining up with TRBD2. V lost 3 bases, J lost 9 bases, and 6 bases stayed unmatched. The CDR3 consists of 15 residues. Germline V gene lookup returns CDR1 LGHNA and CDR2 YSLEER. CDR3 DNA: TGCGCCAGCAGCCACGAACTAGCGGGAGGCCTTGAGCAGTTCTTC. Translation gives CASSHELAGGLEQFF.

The V gene is TRBV20-1, the J gene TRBJ2-7, with 8 bases matching TRBD2. Trimming removed 6 bases from V and 4 bases from J; junction bases left unmatched: 5. Germline V gene data show CDR1 as DFQATT and CDR2 as SNEGSKA (reference sequence). This CDR3 is 12 amino acids long. CDR3 DNA sequence: TGCAGTGCCAGGACTAGCTCTTACGAGCAGTACTTC. Protein: CSARTSSYEQYF.

This chain links TRBV12-3 or TRBV12-4 with TRBJ2-7; 10 nucleotides align to TRBD1. Losses at the gene ends were 0 bases for V and 5 bases for J; bases not matched to a gene: 16. CDR3 length: 19 amino acids. CDR3 in amino acids: CASSLANFGTGESFHEQYF. CDR3 nucleotide sequence: TGTGCCAGCAGTTTAGCGAATTTTGGGACAGGGGAGAGTTTCCACGAGCAGTACTTC.

V and J are TRBV24-1 and TRBJ2-1; D gene unclear. The CDR3 loop spans 12 amino acids. The ends were cut back, 5 bases at V and 9 bases at J, with 10 bases in the middle. Germline V gene lookup returns CDR1 KGHDR and CDR2 SFDVKD. The DNA for the CDR3 is TGTGCCACCAGTGCCCAGATCGGTGAGCAGTTCTTC. It translates to CATSAQIGEQFF.

J is TRBJ2-3 and V is TRBV5-8; 12 bases are shared with TRBD2. Germline CDR1 reads SGHTS; CDR2 reads YDEGEE. The V and J ends lost 4 bases and 5 bases, in that order; junction bases with no gene match: 5. The CDR3 consists of 15 residues. The CDR3 DNA follows: TGTGCCAGCAGCGCCAGACTAGCGGGAGAAGATACGCAGTATTTT. It codes for CASSARLAGEDTQYF.

A note on this clonotype: One end of the junction does not line up with germline, which may come from a read error. The chain has TRBV18 and TRBJ2-2; TRBD2 might be the D (6 bases). The CDR3 spans 15 residues. Germline V gives CDR1 KGHSH, CDR2 LQKENI. CDR3 DNA sequence: TGTGCCAGCTCATCACCGGGACTCACCACCGGGGAGCTGTTTTTT. Amino acids: CASSSPGLTTGELFF.

The V call is TRBV29-1, the J call TRBJ2-1; TRBD1 is a possible D gene (6 bases). Trimming left V 4 bases short and J 13 bases short, with 23 bases between. The CDR3 sequence is 14 residues long. Germline lookup yields CDR1 SQVTM and CDR2 ANQGSEA. The CDR3 sequence is CSVGLLTGLETQFF. The CDR3 coding sequence is TGCAGCGTTGGTCTCTTAACAGGGCTGGAGACCCAGTTCTTC.

This clonotype was found a few times. The chain employs TRBV14 and TRBJ2-3, with 7 bases matching TRBD2. This CDR3 region has 14 residues. Looked up from germline, CDR1 is SGHDN and CDR2 is FVKESK. V shed 1 base, J shed 8 bases, and the junction held 6 bases outside the gene matches. CDR3 nucleotides: TGTGCCAGCAGCCAAGGCGGTTGGGAGGGTACGCAGTATTTT. It yields the protein CASSQGGWEGTQYF.